What follows are 9 T cell receptor beta chains derived from one specimen sequenced in a study of cytomegalovirus exposure and HLA in healthy donors. The PCR employed 60 Vbeta primers together with 13 Jbeta primers. This table comes from immunoSEQ multiplex PCR, and its TCRdb copy is limited to in-frame clones, with some not included. The sample includes over 100,000 clones, about 76% of them seen just once. Sequences were obtained from PBMCs. These receptors were collected from a middle-aged woman in good health and CMV-seronegative.

The J gene is TRBJ1-2, the V gene TRBV14, with D tentatively TRBD1 (5 bases). CDR1 is SGHDN and CDR2 is FVKESK in the germline V gene. The CDR3 has 13 residues. The ends were cut back, 5 bases at V and 6 bases at J, with 13 bases in the middle. CDR3 loop: CASSVSRVHGYTF. DNA of the CDR3: TGTGCCAGCAGCGTCAGCAGGGTGCATGGCTACACCTTC.

The gene calls are TRBV11-2 and TRBJ2-1; 7 positions match TRBD2. This CDR3 is built from 13 residues. Germline V lookup: CDR1 SGHAT, CDR2 FQNNGV. Losses at the gene ends were 8 bases for V and 5 bases for J; bases not matched to a gene: 6. The CDR3 is CASGRRGDNEQFF. CDR3 bases: TGTGCCAGCGGGAGACGGGGGGACAATGAGCAGTTCTTC.

The rearrangement links TRBV6-6 to TRBJ1-3; 10 bases agree with TRBD1. The CDR3 covers 15 residues. The V segment lost 7 bases and the J segment 4 bases; nucleotides outside the gene matches: 7. The V gene's germline CDR1 is MNHNY and CDR2 SVGAGI (reference sequence). CDR3 amino acids: CASTGTGVAGNTIYF. CDR3 coding DNA: TGTGCCAGCACCGGGACAGGGGTAGCGGGAAACACCATATATTTT.

The rearrangement links TRBV2 to TRBJ1-2; TRBD1 matches 7 bases. Germline values: CDR1 SNHLY, CDR2 FYNNEI. Losses at the gene ends were 6 bases for V and 3 bases for J; bases not matched to a gene: 7. The CDR3 is 14 amino acids. The CDR3 region has the DNA TGTGCCAGCAGGATGACAGGGCTGGACTATGGCTACACCTTC. Residues: CASRMTGLDYGYTF.

The V and J genes are TRBV10-1 and TRBJ1-1; unclear D gene. Germline assignment: CDR1 WNHNN and CDR2 SYGVQD (reference sequence). Trimming took 3 bases from V and 7 from J, leaving 9 bases between them. CDR3 size: 12 residues. The CDR3 reads CASSDPGIEAFF. For the CDR3, the DNA is TGCGCCAGCAGTGATCCGGGAATTGAAGCTTTCTTT.

J is TRBJ2-7 and V is TRBV19, with 7 bases aligning to TRBD2. CDR1 and CDR2 (germline): LNHDA, SQIVND (reference sequence). The CDR3 is 14 amino acids. With 5 bases clipped from V and 5 bases from J, the junction kept 9 bases outside the gene matches. CDR3 in amino acids: CASSSLWGGDEQYF. For the CDR3, the DNA is TGTGCCAGTAGTTCCCTATGGGGAGGGGACGAGCAGTACTTC.

V is TRBV7-2 and J is TRBJ2-3; D is possibly TRBD2 (7 bases). The CDR3 contains 14 residues. Trimming pared 2 bases from V and 5 bases from J, leaving 11 bases between. CDR1 SGHTA and CDR2 FQGNSA come from the germline V gene. CDR3 in DNA: TGTGCCAGCAGCTTACAGGGGAGGGGAGATACGCAGTATTTT. Translation gives CASSLQGRGDTQYF.

This chain joins TRBV18 and TRBJ1-1; D is possibly TRBD1 (5 bases). There are 16 residues in the CDR3. Germline lookup yields CDR1 KGHSH and CDR2 LQKENI. Trimming cost V 2 bases and J 2 bases, with 15 bases left between them. In DNA form, the CDR3 reads TGTGCCAGCTCACCAGAAAGTCTGGGGGGAAACACTGAAGCTTTCTTT. Translation: CASSPESLGGNTEAFF.

The chain joins TRBV7-2 to TRBJ2-3; 8 bases are shared with TRBD2. Germline-derived CDR1 and CDR2 are SGHTA and FQGNSA. The CDR3 extends over 15 amino acids. After removal of 1 base from V and 4 bases from J, the junction contained 4 bases not matched to a gene. As DNA, the CDR3 is TGTGCCAGCAGCTTAGTAGGGACTAGGCCAGATACGCAGTATTTT. It is translated as CASSLVGTRPDTQYF.